This T cell receptor beta chain was documented in a study of CD8 T cells in Susac syndrome. It was with random hexamers that 0.5 to 1 ug RNA was reverse transcribed. TCRdb redid the calling of the immunoSEQ multiplex PCR reads with MiXCR, one entry per CDR3 protein. The profile shows approximately 120,000 distinct CDR3 sequences, 95% to 98% of them singletons. The CDR3 totals 12 residues. Germline V gene sequence: CDR1 SEHNR, CDR2 FQNEAQ (reference sequence). V lost 3 bases to trimming and J lost 7 bases, with 10 bases between them. The rearrangement uses TRBV7-9 and TRBJ2-7; D is possibly TRBD1 (6 bases). This TCR was sampled from a human donor in good health. The sequencing sample was made of CD4+ T cells from PBMCs. In DNA, the CDR3 is TGTGCCAGCAGCTTCACAGGGATTGAGCAGTACTTC. Translating gives CASSFTGIEQYF.